This T cell receptor beta chain originates from a study of blood T cell repertoires in COVID-19. The CDR3 runs to 15 residues. Germline CDR1 WSHSY, CDR2 SAAADI. V lost 2 bases to trimming and J lost 1 base, with 11 bases between them. Per the original data handling: Counts of nucleated cells, estimated from reference gene primer amplification, were obtained. Sequenced by immunoSEQ multiplex PCR; TCRdb stores in-frame clones only, minus some. The DNA was the basis for D and trimming; V, J and clone size are from that table. The sample has around 27,000 clones, about 80% seen once. This clone was seen only once.

The receptor's source is a man in his 70s with active COVID-19. The rearrangement uses TRBV10-2 and TRBJ1-1; no firm D call. Sequencing input: peripheral blood. The CDR3 DNA reads as TGCGCCAGCAGTGAGCCTGGTAGAGCGAACACTGAAGCTTTCTTT. As protein: CASSEPGRANTEAFF.